The 9 T cell receptor beta chains below were found in one sample sequenced in a study of CD8 T cells in ankylosing spondylitis. Study-wide findings and caveats: Characteristic, it appeared, of ankylosing spondylitis blood was a TCR beta motif of about eight highly homologous variants.

TCRdb itself ran the 5' RACE reads through MiXCR, one entry per CDR3 protein. The sample consists of about 220,000 distinct CDR3 sequences, 7% to 8% of them appearing once. These receptors' targets are unknown. The sample consisted of blood, either unsorted or a sorted T cell fraction (not recorded which). The receptors stem from a male donor with ankylosing spondylitis.

This clonotype was seen at least ten times. The chain joins TRBV4-2 to TRBJ2-7, with D unclear. The CDR3 is 14 residues long. V was pared by 1 base and J by 2 bases, with 9 bases between. The V gene's germline CDR1 is LGHNA and CDR2 YNFKEQ. CDR3 DNA sequence: TGTGCCAGCAGCCAAGTCACACAACCCTACGAGCAGTACTTC. As protein: CASSQVTQPYEQYF.

This clonotype was seen at least ten times. This rearrangement joins TRBV10-3 to TRBJ2-7; weak D call: TRBD2 (5 bases). The CDR3 contains 13 residues. Germline CDR1 and CDR2: ENHRY and SYGVKD. V shed 0 bases and J shed 6 bases, with 9 bases lying between them. The CDR3 bases are TGTGCCATCAGTGAGTCGGTTCTAGCCGAGCAGTACTTC. This codes for CAISESVLAEQYF.

The rearrangement uses TRBV4-2 and TRBJ2-2, with D unclear. Deletions cut 1 base from V and 5 bases from J, with 8 bases between. Germline CDR1 LGHNA, CDR2 YNFKEQ. The CDR3 has 14 amino acids. This chain's CDR3 is CASSQVGSTGELFF. For the CDR3, the DNA is TGTGCCAGCAGCCAAGTGGGATCAACCGGGGAGCTGTTTTTT.

The rearrangement joins TRBV20-1 to TRBJ2-5, with 9 bases lining up with TRBD1. CDR1 DFQATT and CDR2 SNEGSKA come from the germline V gene (reference sequence). The CDR3 is made up of 16 amino acids. Unmatched junction bases numbered 16, after V lost 6 bases and J lost 5 bases. Here the CDR3 reads CSAPPKVTGGSETQYF. The CDR3 coding sequence is TGCAGTGCACCGCCTAAAGTTACAGGGGGCTCGGAGACCCAGTACTTC.

This clonotype was recorded at least ten times. The rearrangement joins TRBV2 to TRBJ2-4; TRBD1 is a possible D gene (6 bases). The V and J ends lost 3 bases and 6 bases respectively, with 12 bases between them. This CDR3 has 14 amino acids. Germline V CDR1 and CDR2: SNHLY, FYNNEI. CDR3 DNA sequence: TGTGCCAGCAGTGAGGGCAGGGGAGTAAACATTCAGTACTTC. It specifies CASSEGRGVNIQYF. The full variable domain, its missing parts supplied by reference TRBV2 and TRBJ2-4, is EPEVTQTPSHQVTQMGQEVILRCVPISNHLYFYWYRQILGQKVEFLVSFYNNEISEKSEIFDDQFSVERPDGSNFTLKIRSTKLEDSAMYFCASSEGRGVNIQYFGAGTRLSVL.

This clonotype was observed many times. V and J are TRBV13 and TRBJ2-1; the match to TRBD2 covers 8 bases. With V trimmed by 4 bases and J by 2 bases, 10 bases remained unmatched. This CDR3 spans 17 amino acids. Germline V gene data show CDR1 as PRHDT and CDR2 as FYEKMQ (reference sequence). The CDR3 sequence is CASSYQPGLGTYNEQFF. The CDR3 DNA is TGTGCCAGCAGCTACCAACCGGGACTAGGGACCTACAATGAGCAGTTCTTC.

This clonotype was detected many times. V is TRBV3-2 and J is TRBJ1-1; the D call in the table, TRBD1, was not verified against the DNA. TRBV3-2 is assigned pseudogene status. The CDR3 extends over 17 amino acids. CDR3 loop: CASSQSGTGSMNTEAFF. CDR3 sequence (DNA): TGTGCCAGCAGCCAATCCGGGACAGGGAGCATGAACACTGAAGCTTTCTTT.

This clonotype was seen ten or more times. The rearrangement links TRBV13 to TRBJ2-7; 8 bases are shared with TRBD1. Germline lookup yields CDR1 PRHDT and CDR2 FYEKMQ (reference sequence). This CDR3 comprises 14 residues. The junction had 4 bases not matched to a gene; V was cut back by 0 bases and J by 6 bases. DNA for the CDR3: TGTGCCAGCAGCTTAGGGACAGGGGCGGGCGAGCAGTACTTC. This encodes CASSLGTGAGEQYF.

This clonotype was counted many times. The rearrangement links TRBV7-9 to TRBJ2-1; D may be TRBD1 (5 bases). Germline loops: CDR1 SEHNR, CDR2 FQNEAQ (reference sequence). The ends were cut back, 3 bases at V and 7 bases at J, with 10 bases in the middle. CDR3 length: 13 residues. The CDR3 bases are TGTGCCAGCAGCTTGGGCAGGGTAAATGAGCAGTTCTTC. Translation: CASSLGRVNEQFF.